The 6 T cell receptor beta chains reported below all come from one sample, sequenced in a study of T cell responses to AZD1222 COVID-19 vaccine. Profiled with immunoSEQ multiplex PCR; TCRdb holds only in-frame clones, not every one. The sample includes 95,000 to 150,000 clones, roughly 84% of them seen just once. The sample was peripheral blood, taken on day 0 of AZD1222 vaccination. All receptors derive from an adult in good health.

The count of this clone is one. This rearrangement joins TRBV9 to TRBJ1-3; TRBD1 might be the D (5 bases). There are 16 residues in the CDR3. Per the germline V gene, CDR1 is SGDLS and CDR2 is YYNGEE. Trimming left V 0 bases short and J 5 bases short, with 15 bases between. The CDR3 is CASSVVDMGTRNTIYF. DNA of the CDR3: TGTGCCAGCAGCGTAGTGGACATGGGTACACGAAACACCATATATTTT.

The chain joins TRBV6-5 to TRBJ2-1, with 9 positions matching TRBD1. The CDR3 covers 15 residues. With V trimmed by 2 bases and J by 5 bases, 4 bases remained unmatched. From germline, CDR1 is MNHEY and CDR2 SVGAGI. The CDR3 sequence: CASSYRRDRDNEQFF. The CDR3 DNA reads as TGTGCCAGCAGTTACCGGCGGGACAGGGACAATGAGCAGTTCTTC.

CDR3 DNA: TGTGCCACCAGCAGTAAGCGGGGCACCGGGGAGCTGTTTTTT. Protein product: CATSSKRGTGELFF. The V and J genes are TRBV15 and TRBJ2-2, with TRBD2 identical over 7 bases. V lost 3 bases, J lost 4 bases, and 2 bases stayed unmatched. The germline CDR1 and CDR2 sequences are LNHNV and YYDKDF (reference sequence). The CDR3 is 14 amino acids.

The V call is TRBV6-2 or TRBV6-3, the J call TRBJ2-1, with TRBD2 identical over 10 bases. The CDR3 has 11 amino acids. J was trimmed by 12 bases and V by 6 bases; bases with no gene match: 2. Germline CDR1 reads MNHEY; CDR2 reads SVGEGT. The CDR3 region is CASSVAGGQFF. The CDR3 bases are TGTGCCAGCAGCGTAGCGGGGGGGCAGTTCTTC.

The CDR3 nucleotides read TGTGCCAGTAGTAGAAACGACGGACCAGAGCAGTACTTC. Translation gives CASSRNDGPEQYF. The chain employs TRBV19 and TRBJ2-7; D unclear. There are 13 residues in the CDR3. Deletions cut 4 bases from V and 7 bases from J, with 14 bases between. CDR1 is LNHDA and CDR2 is SQIVND in the germline V gene (reference sequence).

The J gene is TRBJ1-4, the V gene TRBV19, with TRBD1 matching 7 bases. V gave up 3 bases and J gave up 8 bases; unmatched junction bases: 6. Germline V gene lookup returns CDR1 LNHDA and CDR2 SQIVND (reference sequence). This CDR3 is built from 14 residues. DNA for the CDR3: TGTGCCAGTAGTATGTTAGGGGGCGAGGAAAAACTGTTTTTT. Translating gives CASSMLGGEEKLFF.